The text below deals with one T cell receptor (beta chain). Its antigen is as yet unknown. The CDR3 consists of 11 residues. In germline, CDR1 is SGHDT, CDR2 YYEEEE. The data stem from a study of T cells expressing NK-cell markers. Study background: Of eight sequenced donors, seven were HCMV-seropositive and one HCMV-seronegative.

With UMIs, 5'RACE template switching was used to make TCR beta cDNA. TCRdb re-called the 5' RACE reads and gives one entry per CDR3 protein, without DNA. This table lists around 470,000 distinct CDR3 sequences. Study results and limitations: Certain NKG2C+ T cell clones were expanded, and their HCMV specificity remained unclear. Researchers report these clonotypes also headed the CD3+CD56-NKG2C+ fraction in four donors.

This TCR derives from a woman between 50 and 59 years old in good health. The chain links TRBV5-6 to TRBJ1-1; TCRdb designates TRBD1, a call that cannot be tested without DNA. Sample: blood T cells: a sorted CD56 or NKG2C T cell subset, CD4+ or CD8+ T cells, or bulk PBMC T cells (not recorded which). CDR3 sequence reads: CASSFRGEAFF.